The sequence of this T cell receptor beta chain was determined in a study of cytomegalovirus exposure and HLA in healthy donors. Produced via immunoSEQ multiplex PCR; TCRdb's table is partial and in-frame only. The sample records 250,000 to 400,000 clones, around 90% being singletons. Germline values: CDR1 SQVTM, CDR2 ANQGSEA. J was trimmed by 4 bases and V by 7 bases; bases with no gene match: 13. The CDR3 sequence is 15 residues long. The clonotype comes from a young man in good health and CMV-seronegative. This sequence joins TRBV29-1 and TRBJ2-5; 9 bases match TRBD1. Input material: PBMCs. The CDR3 region has the DNA TGCAGCGGCTGGACCCGGACAGGGGCAGGAGAGACCCAGTACTTC. This encodes CSGWTRTGAGETQYF.